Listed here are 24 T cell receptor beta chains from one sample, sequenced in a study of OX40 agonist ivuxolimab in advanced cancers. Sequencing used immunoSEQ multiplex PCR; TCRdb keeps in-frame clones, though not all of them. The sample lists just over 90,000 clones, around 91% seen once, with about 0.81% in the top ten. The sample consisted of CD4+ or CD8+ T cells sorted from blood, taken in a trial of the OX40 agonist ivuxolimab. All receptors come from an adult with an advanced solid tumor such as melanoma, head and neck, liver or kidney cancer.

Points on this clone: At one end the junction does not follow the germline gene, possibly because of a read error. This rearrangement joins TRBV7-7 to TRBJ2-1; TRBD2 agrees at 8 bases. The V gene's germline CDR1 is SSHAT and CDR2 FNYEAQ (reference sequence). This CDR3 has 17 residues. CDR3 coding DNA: TGTGCTAGCAGCTTAGTCGGGAGGGGAGTCGCAGGCGATGAGCAGTTCTTC. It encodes CASSLVGRGVAGDEQFF.

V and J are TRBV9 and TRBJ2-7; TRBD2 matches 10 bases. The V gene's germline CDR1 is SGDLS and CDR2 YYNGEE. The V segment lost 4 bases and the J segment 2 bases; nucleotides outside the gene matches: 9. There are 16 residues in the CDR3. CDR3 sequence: CASSPIGTSVTYEQYF. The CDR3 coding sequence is TGTGCCAGCAGCCCGATAGGGACTAGCGTCACCTACGAGCAGTACTTC.

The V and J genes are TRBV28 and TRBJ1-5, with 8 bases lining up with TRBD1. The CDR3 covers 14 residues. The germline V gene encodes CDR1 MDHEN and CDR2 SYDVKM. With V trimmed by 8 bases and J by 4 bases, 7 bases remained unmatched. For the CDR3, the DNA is TGTGCCAGCTTTGACAGGGGACGTAATCAGCCCCAGCATTTT. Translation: CASFDRGRNQPQHF.

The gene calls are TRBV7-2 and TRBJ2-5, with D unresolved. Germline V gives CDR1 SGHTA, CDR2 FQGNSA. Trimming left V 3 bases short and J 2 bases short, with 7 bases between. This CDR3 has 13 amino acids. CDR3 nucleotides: TGTGCCAGCAGCTTGAGCTTACAAGAGACCCAGTACTTC. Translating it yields CASSLSLQETQYF.

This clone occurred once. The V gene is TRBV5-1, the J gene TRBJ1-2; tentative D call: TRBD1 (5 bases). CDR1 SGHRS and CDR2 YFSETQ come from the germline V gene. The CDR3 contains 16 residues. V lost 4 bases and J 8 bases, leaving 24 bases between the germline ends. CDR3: CASSPGTWPLMEGYTF. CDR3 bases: TGCGCCAGCAGCCCGGGGACGTGGCCGCTTATGGAGGGCTACACCTTC.

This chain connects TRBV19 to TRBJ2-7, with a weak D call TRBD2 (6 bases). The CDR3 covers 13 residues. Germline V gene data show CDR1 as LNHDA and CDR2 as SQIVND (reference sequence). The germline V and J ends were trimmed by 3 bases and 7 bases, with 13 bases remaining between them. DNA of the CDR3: TGTGCCAGTAGTATGGGGCGGGATCGGGAGCAGTACTTC. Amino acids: CASSMGRDREQYF.

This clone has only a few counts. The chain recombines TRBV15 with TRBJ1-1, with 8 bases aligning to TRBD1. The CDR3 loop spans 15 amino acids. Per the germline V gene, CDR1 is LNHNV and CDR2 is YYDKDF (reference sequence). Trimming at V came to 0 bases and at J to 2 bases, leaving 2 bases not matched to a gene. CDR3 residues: CATSREGQVNTEAFF. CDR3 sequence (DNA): TGTGCCACCAGCAGAGAGGGACAGGTTAACACTGAAGCTTTCTTT.

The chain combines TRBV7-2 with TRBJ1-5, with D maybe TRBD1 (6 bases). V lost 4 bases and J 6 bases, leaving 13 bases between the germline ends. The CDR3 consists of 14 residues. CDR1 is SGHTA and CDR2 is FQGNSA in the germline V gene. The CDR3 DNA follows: TGTGCCAGCAGCTCGCAGGGAGGGGGTCAGCCCCAGCATTTT. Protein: CASSSQGGGQPQHF.

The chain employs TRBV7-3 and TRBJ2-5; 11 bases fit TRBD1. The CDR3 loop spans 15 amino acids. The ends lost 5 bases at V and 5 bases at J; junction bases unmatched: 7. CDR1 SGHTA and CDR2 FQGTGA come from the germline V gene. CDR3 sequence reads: CASSPGQGAWETQYF. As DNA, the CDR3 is TGTGCCAGCAGCCCTGGACAGGGGGCTTGGGAGACCCAGTACTTC.

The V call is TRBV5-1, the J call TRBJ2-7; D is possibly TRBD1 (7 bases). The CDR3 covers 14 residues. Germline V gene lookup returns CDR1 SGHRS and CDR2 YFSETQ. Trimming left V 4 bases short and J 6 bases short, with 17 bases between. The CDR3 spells CASSLDREDGEQYF. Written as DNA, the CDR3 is TGCGCCAGCAGCCTCGACAGGGAGGACGGCGAGCAGTACTTC.

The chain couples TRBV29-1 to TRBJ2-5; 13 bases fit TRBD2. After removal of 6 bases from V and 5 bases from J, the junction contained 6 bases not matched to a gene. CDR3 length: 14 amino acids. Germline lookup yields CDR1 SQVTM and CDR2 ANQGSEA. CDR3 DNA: TGCAGCGTGGGGACTAGCGGGAATCGGGAGACCCAGTACTTC. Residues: CSVGTSGNRETQYF.

The CDR3 is CASRSPGAGAYEQYF. CDR3 DNA sequence: TGTGCCAGCAGATCCCCTGGGGCGGGAGCCTACGAGCAGTACTTC. The chain carries TRBV2 and TRBJ2-7; the match to TRBD2 covers 7 bases. This CDR3 has 15 residues. V trimming: 6 bases; J trimming: 2 bases; junction bases outside the gene matches: 10. Germline V gene sequence: CDR1 SNHLY, CDR2 FYNNEI.

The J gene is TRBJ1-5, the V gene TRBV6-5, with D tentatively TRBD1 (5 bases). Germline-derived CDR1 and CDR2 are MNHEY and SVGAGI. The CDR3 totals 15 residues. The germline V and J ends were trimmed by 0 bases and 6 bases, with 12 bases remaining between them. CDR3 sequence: CASSYSGRQGQPQHF. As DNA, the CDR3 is TGTGCCAGCAGTTACTCAGGGCGGCAGGGTCAGCCCCAGCATTTT.

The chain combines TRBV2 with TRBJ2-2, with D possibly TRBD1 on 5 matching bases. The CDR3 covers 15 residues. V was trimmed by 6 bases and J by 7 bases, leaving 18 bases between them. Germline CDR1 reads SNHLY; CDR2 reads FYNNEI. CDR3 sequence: CASRRNDQGSGELFF. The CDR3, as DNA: TGTGCCAGCAGGCGCAACGATCAGGGAAGCGGGGAGCTGTTTTTT.

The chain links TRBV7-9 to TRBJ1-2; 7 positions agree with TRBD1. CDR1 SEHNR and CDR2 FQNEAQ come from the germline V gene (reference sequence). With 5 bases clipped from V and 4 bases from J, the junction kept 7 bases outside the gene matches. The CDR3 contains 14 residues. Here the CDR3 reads CASSRQGGFYGYTF. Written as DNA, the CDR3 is TGTGCCAGCAGCCGCCAGGGGGGTTTCTATGGCTACACCTTC.

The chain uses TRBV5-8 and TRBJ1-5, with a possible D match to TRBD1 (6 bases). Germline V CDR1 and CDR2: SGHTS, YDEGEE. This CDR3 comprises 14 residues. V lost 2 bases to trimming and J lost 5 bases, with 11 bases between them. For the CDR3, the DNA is TGTGCCAGCAGCTTCAACAGGGTATATCAGCCCCAGCATTTT. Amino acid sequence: CASSFNRVYQPQHF.

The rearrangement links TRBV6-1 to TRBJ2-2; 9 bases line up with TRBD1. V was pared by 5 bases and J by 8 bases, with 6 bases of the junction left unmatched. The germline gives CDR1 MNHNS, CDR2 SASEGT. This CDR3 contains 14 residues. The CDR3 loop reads CASSWDRDVGELFF. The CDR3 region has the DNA TGTGCCAGCAGTTGGGACAGGGACGTAGGGGAGCTGTTTTTT.

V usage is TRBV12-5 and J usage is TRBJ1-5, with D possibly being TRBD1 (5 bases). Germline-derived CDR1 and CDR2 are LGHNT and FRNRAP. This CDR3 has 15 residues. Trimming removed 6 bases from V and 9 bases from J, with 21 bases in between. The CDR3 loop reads CASGSAKLGLLPQHF. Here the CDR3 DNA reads TGTGCTAGTGGCTCCGCAAAACTGGGACTATTGCCCCAGCATTTT.

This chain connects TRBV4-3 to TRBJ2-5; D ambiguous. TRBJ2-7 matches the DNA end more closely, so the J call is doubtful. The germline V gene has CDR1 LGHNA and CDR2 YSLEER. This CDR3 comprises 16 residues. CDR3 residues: CASSQDYLLLDYEQYF. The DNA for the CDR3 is TGCGCCAGCAGCCAAGATTATCTCCTTTTGGACTACGAGCAGTACTTC.

The CDR3 bases are TGTGCCAGCAGTGCCGGGACGCCGCCTCATGAGCAGTTCTTC. This codes for CASSAGTPPHEQFF. J is TRBJ2-1 and V is TRBV4-2; D tentatively fits TRBD1 or TRBD2 (5 bases each). The CDR3 is 14 amino acids. Germline CDR1 is LGHNA and CDR2 is YNFKEQ. Trimming cost V 6 bases and J 8 bases, with 17 bases left between them.

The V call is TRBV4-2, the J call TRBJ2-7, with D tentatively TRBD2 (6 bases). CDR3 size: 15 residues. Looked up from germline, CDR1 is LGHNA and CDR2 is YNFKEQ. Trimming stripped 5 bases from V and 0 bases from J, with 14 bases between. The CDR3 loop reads CASSFLRESSYEQYF. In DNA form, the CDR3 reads TGTGCCAGCAGCTTCCTACGGGAGAGCTCCTACGAGCAGTACTTC.

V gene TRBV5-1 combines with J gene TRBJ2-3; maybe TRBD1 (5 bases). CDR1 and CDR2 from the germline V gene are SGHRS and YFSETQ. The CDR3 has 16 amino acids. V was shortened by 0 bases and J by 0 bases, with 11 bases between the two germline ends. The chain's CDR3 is CASSLAQGRSTDTQYF. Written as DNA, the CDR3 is TGCGCCAGCAGCTTGGCCCAGGGTCGTAGCACAGATACGCAGTATTTT.

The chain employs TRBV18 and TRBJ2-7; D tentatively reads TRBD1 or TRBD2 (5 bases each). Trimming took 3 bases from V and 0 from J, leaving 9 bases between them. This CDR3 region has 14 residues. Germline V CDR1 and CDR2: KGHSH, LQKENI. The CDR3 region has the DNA TGTGCCAGCTCACCCTTGGGGGACTCCTACGAGCAGTACTTC. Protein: CASSPLGDSYEQYF.

DNA of the CDR3: TGTGCCAGCAGCTTGATTGGGAGTTTCAGTGAGCAGTTCTTC. Its protein product is CASSLIGSFSEQFF. This chain joins TRBV5-4 and TRBJ2-1, with a tentative D call TRBD2 (5 bases). Trimming removed 1 base from V and 9 bases from J, with 14 bases in between. CDR3 length: 14 residues. Germline-derived CDR1 and CDR2 are SGHNT and YYREEE (reference sequence).